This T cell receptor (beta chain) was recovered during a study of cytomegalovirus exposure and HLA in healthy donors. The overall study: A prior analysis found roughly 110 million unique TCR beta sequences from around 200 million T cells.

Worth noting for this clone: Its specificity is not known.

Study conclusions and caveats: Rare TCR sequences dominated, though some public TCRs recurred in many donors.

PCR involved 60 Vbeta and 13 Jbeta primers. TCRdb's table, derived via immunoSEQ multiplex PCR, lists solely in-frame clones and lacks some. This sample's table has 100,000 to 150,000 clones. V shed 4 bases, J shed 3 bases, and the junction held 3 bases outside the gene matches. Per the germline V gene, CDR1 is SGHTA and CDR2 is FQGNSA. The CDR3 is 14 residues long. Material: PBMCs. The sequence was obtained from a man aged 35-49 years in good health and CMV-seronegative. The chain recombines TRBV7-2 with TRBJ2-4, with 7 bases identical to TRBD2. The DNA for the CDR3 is TGTGCCAGCAGCTCATGGGACTACAAAAACATTCAGTACTTC. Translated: CASSSWDYKNIQYF.